This T cell receptor beta chain appears in the sequencing data of a study of vaccination effects on CD4 cells after COVID-19 (dated by TCRdb to about 2022). Study-wide context: In the ViraFEST assay, PBMC were stimulated with viral peptide pools, and antigen-specific CD4+ T cell clonotypes were then identified by expansion using TCR sequencing. After vaccination, three convalescent patients were sampled both early (day +14) and late (day +241, +227, +161 respectively). Post-vaccine samples across the study were collected a median of 72 days after the second dose, with a range of 14 to 241. Each well held roughly 2.2 million PBMC cultured in IMDM containing around 5.1% human AB serum, around 10 IU/ml IL-2 and gentamicin, along with about 9.3 ug/ml peptides. In both COVID-19 convalescent patients and infection-naive vaccine recipients, the study compared SARS-CoV-2 spike-specific CD4+ TCR repertoires from before mRNA vaccination with those from after it. Altogether, nine to ten COVID-19 convalescent patients and a few SARS-CoV-2-naive healthy vaccine recipients made up the full study. Cultures from other donors in the study were sequenced with the Oncomine TCR Beta short-read assay on an Illumina iSeq 100.

This clone was counted a few times. What antigen it recognizes has not been identified. Base qualities are missing; no much larger clone stands one base away. The library was made by the immunoSEQ multiplex PCR assay. DNA from the CD4+ T cells that had been cultured and isolated underwent TCR beta CDR3 sequencing. The authors' pipeline ran thus. The analysis removed non-productive TCR sequences, trimmed reads to the CDR3 region, and retained only CDR3s that were 7 or more amino acids long. Antigen-specific clonotypes were identified with the MANAFEST web app by comparing expansion in peptide wells against reference cultures. To be called positive, a clone needed expansion at FDR<0.05 compared with the reference and with all other wells, an odds ratio greater than 5, and a frequency greater than 0.1% in two replicate wells. Cross-reactive clonotypes were defined as significantly expanded in SARS-CoV-2 spike wells and in at least one common cold coronavirus spike condition. Levenshtein distance calculated with the stringdist R package was used to assess CDR3 similarity, and unrooted trees were constructed with ape in R 3.6.1. Here the immuneACCESS table is served through TCRdb, limited to in-frame sequences with V and J called. Missing clones are a known gap in these copies; in checked studies unresolved V genes cover under half, and the rest lacks a known reason. V and J calls plus clone size are reproduced from that table; the DNA served to infer D and trimming. This sample holds nearly 35,000 clones; roughly four fifths were observed only once. Under 8% of the sample is held by the ten biggest clonotypes.

After about 10 days of culture, CD4+ T cells were isolated with the EasySep CD4+ T cell isolation kit. PCR-confirmed SARS-CoV-2 infection had occurred in convalescent patients between March and December 2020, before the Alpha, Beta and Delta variants emerged in the United States. Two doses of either the BNT162b2 or the mRNA-1273 mRNA SARS-CoV-2 vaccine were administered to participants. Half of the culture medium was replaced with fresh IL-2-containing medium on days 3 and 7. Unless noted otherwise, every peptide stimulation condition was grown in triplicate wells. PBMC were separated from whole blood using Ficoll-Paque Plus gradient centrifugation and were then either cryopreserved at -140C or used fresh. The QIAamp micro DNA kit was used to extract genomic DNA from the cultured CD4+ T cells. CDR1 and CDR2 (SNHLY, FYNNEI) derive from the germline V gene. The CDR3 contains 15 residues, cysteine and phenylalanine counted. The CDR3 DNA has 45 bases and is translated from base 1. Ends trimmed: V by 6 bases, J by 5 bases; bases unmatched to a gene: 11.

What the work shows at the level of the full study, not this receptor alone: In convalescent patients, the post-vaccine spike-reactive repertoire consisted mainly of new vaccine-induced clones, largely distinct from infection-induced clones. The study was limited by a small number of convalescent patients and lacked early post-infection timepoints. Marked clonal contraction was observed in both infection-induced and vaccine-induced clones at late post-vaccination timepoints, consistent with waning T cell responses.

The receptor comes from a human donor who had a prior SARS-CoV-2 infection. Sequences were derived from CD4+ T cells from PBMCs cultured without peptide, sampled after COVID-19 vaccination. The V gene is TRBV2 and the J gene is TRBJ2-5; 8 bases in the middle match TRBD2. The nucleotide sequence reads TGTGCCAGCAGGCGTAGGCTAGCGGGCGGCGAGACCCAGTACTTC. Its product reads: CASRRRLAGGETQYF.